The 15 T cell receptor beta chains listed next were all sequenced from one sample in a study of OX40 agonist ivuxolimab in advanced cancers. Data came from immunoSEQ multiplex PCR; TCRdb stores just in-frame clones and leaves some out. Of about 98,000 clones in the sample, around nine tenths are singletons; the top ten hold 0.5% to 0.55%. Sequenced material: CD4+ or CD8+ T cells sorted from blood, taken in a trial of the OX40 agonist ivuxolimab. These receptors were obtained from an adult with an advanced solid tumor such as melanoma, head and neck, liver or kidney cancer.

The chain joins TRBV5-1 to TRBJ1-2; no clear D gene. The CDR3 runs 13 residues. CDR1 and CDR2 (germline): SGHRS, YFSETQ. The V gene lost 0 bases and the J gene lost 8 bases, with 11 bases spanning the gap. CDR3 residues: CASSLDTSGGYTF. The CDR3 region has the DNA TGCGCCAGCAGCTTGGACACCTCTGGCGGCTACACCTTC.

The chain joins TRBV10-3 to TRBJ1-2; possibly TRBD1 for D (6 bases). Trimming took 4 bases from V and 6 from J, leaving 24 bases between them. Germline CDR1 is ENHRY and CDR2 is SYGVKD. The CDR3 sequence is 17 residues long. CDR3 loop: CAISARSGEQERHGYTF. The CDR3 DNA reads TGTGCCATCAGTGCTCGGTCAGGGGAGCAGGAAAGGCATGGCTACACCTTC.

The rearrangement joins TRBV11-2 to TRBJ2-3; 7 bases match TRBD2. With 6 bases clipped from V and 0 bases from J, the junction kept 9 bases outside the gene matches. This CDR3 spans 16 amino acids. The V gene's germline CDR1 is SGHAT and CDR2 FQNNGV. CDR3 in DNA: TGTGCCAGCAGGGGGGGGTTTCTCACTAGCACAGATACGCAGTATTTT. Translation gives CASRGGFLTSTDTQYF.

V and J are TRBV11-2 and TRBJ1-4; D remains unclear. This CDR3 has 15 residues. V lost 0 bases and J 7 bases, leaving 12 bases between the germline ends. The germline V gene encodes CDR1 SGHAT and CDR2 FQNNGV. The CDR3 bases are TGTGCCAGCAGCTTAGAACCGGAGGAGGTTGAAAAACTGTTTTTT. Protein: CASSLEPEEVEKLFF.

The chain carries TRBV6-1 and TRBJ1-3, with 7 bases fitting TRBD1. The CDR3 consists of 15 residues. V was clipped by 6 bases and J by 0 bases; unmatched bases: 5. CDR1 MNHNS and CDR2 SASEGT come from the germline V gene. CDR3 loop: CASRETGNSGNTIYF. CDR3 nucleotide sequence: TGTGCCAGCAGAGAGACAGGGAACTCTGGAAACACCATATATTTT.

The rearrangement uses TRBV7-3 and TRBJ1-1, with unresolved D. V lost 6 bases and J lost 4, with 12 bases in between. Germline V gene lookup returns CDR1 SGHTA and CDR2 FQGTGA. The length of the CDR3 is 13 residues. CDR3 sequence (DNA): TGTGCCAGCAGTGATCTTATGGGCACTGAAGCTTTCTTT. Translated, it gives CASSDLMGTEAFF. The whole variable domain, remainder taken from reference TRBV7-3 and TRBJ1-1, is GAGVSQTPSNKVTEKGKYVELRCDPISGHTALYWYRQSLGQGPEFLIYFQGTGAADDSGLPNDRFFAVRPEGSVSTLKIQRTERGDSAVYLCASSDLMGTEAFFGQGTRLTVV.

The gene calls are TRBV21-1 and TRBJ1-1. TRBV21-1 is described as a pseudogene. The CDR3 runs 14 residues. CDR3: CASSIVLMNTEAFF. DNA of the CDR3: TGTGCCAGCAGCATCGTCCTAATGAACACTGAAGCTTTCTTT.

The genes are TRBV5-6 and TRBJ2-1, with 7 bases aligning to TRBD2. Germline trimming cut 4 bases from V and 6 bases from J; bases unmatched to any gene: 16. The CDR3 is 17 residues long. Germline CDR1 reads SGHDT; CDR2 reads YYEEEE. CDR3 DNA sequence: TGTGCCAGCAGCCCGCAGGCGGTGGGGGGGAGACTCAATGAGCAGTTCTTC. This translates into CASSPQAVGGRLNEQFF. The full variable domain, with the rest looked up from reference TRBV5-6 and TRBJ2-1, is DAGVTQSPTHLIKTRGQQVTLRCSPKSGHDTVSWYQQALGQGPQFIFQYYEEEERQRGNFPDRFSGHQFPNYSSELNVNALLLGDSALYLCASSPQAVGGRLNEQFFGPGTRLTVL.

The CDR3 sequence is CASSRSFNEQYF. DNA for the CDR3: TGTGCCAGCAGTAGATCCTTTAACGAGCAGTACTTC. This sequence joins TRBV7-9 and TRBJ2-7; no firm D call. This CDR3 region has 12 residues. CDR1 is SEHNR, CDR2 FQNEAQ, per germline (reference sequence). Deletions cut 6 bases from V and 5 bases from J, with 11 bases between.

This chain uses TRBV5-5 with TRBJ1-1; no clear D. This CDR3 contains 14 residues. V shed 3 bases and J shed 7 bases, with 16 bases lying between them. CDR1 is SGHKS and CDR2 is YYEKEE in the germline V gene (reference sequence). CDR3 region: CASSSLLKPSEAFF. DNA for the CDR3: TGTGCCAGCAGCTCACTACTAAAGCCTAGTGAAGCTTTCTTT.

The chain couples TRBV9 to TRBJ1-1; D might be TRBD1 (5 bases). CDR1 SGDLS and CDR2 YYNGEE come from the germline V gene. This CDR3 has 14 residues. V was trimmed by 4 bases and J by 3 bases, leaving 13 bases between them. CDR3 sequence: CASSPRGGDTEAFF. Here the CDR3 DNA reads TGTGCCAGCAGCCCCAGAGGAGGGGACACTGAAGCTTTCTTT.

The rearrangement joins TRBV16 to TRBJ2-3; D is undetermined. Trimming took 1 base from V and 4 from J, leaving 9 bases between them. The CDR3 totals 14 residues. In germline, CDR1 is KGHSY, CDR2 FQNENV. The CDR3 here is CASSQFGYADTQYF. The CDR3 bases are TGTGCCAGCAGCCAATTTGGCTATGCAGATACGCAGTATTTT.

The chain's CDR3 is CASTRDRGYNEQFF. The CDR3 DNA is TGTGCCAGCACCAGGGACAGGGGATACAATGAGCAGTTCTTC. The chain links TRBV18 to TRBJ2-1, with TRBD1 matching over 10 bases. V dropped 8 bases and J dropped 4; count of bases not matched to a gene: 5. Per germline, CDR1 KGHSH and CDR2 LQKENI. This CDR3 has 14 amino acids.

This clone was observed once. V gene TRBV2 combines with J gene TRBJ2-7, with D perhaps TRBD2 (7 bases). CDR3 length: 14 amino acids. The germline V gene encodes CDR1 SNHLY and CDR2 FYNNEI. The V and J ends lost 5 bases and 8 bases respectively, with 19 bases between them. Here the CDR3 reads CASSLASGGAKQYF. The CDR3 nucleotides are TGTGCCAGCAGTCTCGCTAGTGGGGGGGCTAAGCAGTACTTC.

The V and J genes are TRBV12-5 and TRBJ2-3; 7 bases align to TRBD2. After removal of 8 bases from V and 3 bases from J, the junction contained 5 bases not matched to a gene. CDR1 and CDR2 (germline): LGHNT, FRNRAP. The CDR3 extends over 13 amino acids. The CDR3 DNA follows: TGTGCTAGTATGGCGGGGGAGACAGATACGCAGTATTTT. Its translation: CASMAGETDTQYF.